This T cell receptor (beta chain) was documented in a study of T cells after yellow fever vaccination. In TCRdb, the 5' RACE reads were re-called with MiXCR into one record per CDR3 protein. The sample contains about 340,000 distinct CDR3 sequences, 9.5% to 15% of which appear only once. The germline V and J ends were trimmed by 4 bases and 1 base, with 13 bases remaining between them. The CDR3 covers 16 residues. Per germline, CDR1 MNHEY and CDR2 SMNVEV (reference sequence). This clonotype occurred a few times. The chain employs TRBV27 and TRBJ2-2, with D perhaps TRBD1 (5 bases). The clonotype was recovered from a man younger than 35 who received the YFV17D yellow fever vaccine. Sequenced here: CD4+ T cells sorted from PBMCs, sampled 15 days after the yellow fever booster vaccination. For the CDR3, the DNA is TGTGCCAGCAGTTCCGGACAAGGGTGGAACACCGGGGAGCTGTTTTTT. This codes for CASSSGQGWNTGELFF.